This T cell receptor (beta chain) is from a study of regulatory T cells in long-lasting Graves disease. Points from the study as a whole: There was favoring of TRBV28, TRBJ1-2 and TRBJ2-5 in persistent disease.

Time point denoted: newly diagnosed GD, antithyroid drugs for less than 3 months. The TCR library was prepared using RNA isolated from PBMCs. Building of the TCR beta libraries involved iRepertoire HTBI primers and Arm-PCR of CDR3 regions. TCRdb re-derived calls from the multiplex PCR reads in MiXCR, one entry per CDR3 protein. The sample has over 500,000 distinct CDR3 sequences; roughly a sixth are singletons. V dropped 7 bases and J dropped 0; count of bases not matched to a gene: 5. The CDR3 spans 14 residues. This clonotype was seen repeatedly, ten times or more. No antigen is known for it. The same data also contributed to another study, on T cells in Graves' hyperthyroidism and ophthalmopathy. That work adds: Graves' hyperthyroidism was deemed stable given no ophthalmopathy progression within 18 months. Blood shared most expanded thyroid clonotypes above 0.001.

The clonotype was recovered from a man younger than 30 with Graves disease. The input for sequencing was peripheral blood mononuclear cells (PBMCs), taken at new diagnosis, from a patient treated with antithyroid drugs. The chain carries TRBV12-3 or TRBV12-4 and TRBJ2-7; 8 positions match TRBD1. The CDR3 DNA sequence: TGTGCCAGCAACACAGGGGGTTACTCCTACGAGCAGTACTTC. Translation gives CASNTGGYSYEQYF.